Listed here are 17 T cell receptor beta chains from one sample, sequenced in a study of T cells in localized non-small cell lung cancer. Method: immunoSEQ multiplex PCR; TCRdb's copy keeps in-frame clones and lacks some. This table holds about 54,000 clones, about four fifths found once. Sequencing was performed on peripheral blood, taken before any cancer treatment. Receptors were obtained from a female donor of 60 years or more with stage II squamous cell lung carcinoma.

The sample holds a few counts of this clone. This chain joins TRBV2 and TRBJ1-6; 8 bases agree with TRBD1. The V segment lost 4 bases and the J segment 2 bases; nucleotides outside the gene matches: 10. CDR3 length equals 18 residues. Germline-derived CDR1 and CDR2 are SNHLY and FYNNEI. The CDR3 nucleotides are TGTGCCAGCAGTGTACCAGGACAGGGACACCCCTATAATTCACCCCTCCACTTT. It encodes CASSVPGQGHPYNSPLHF.

The chain carries TRBV2 and TRBJ1-3, with D perhaps matching TRBD1 (5 bases). This CDR3 contains 12 residues. From germline, CDR1 is SNHLY and CDR2 FYNNEI. Trimming stripped 6 bases from V and 7 bases from J, with 10 bases between. As DNA, the CDR3 is TGTGCCAGCAGGGTGACAGCCAACACCATATATTTT. Translation gives CASRVTANTIYF.

This chain connects TRBV5-8 to TRBJ1-1; a weak D match, TRBD1 (5 bases). Germline CDR1 is SGHTS and CDR2 is YDEGEE. The V gene lost 0 bases and the J gene lost 5 bases, with 14 bases spanning the gap. The CDR3 covers 15 residues. CDR3 protein: CASSLEAGLRTEAFF. In DNA form, the CDR3 reads TGTGCCAGCAGCTTGGAGGCGGGGCTTCGGACTGAAGCTTTCTTT.

J is TRBJ2-7 and V is TRBV7-9; D gene uncertain. Per germline, CDR1 SEHNR and CDR2 FQNEAQ (reference sequence). Trimming cost V 3 bases and J 5 bases, with 17 bases left between them. The CDR3 covers 15 residues. The DNA of the CDR3 is TGTGCCAGCAGCTTGTGGCGGATGGGCCCTCACGAGCAGTACTTC. Residues: CASSLWRMGPHEQYF.

There are a few counts of this clone. V is TRBV19 and J is TRBJ1-2; no reliable D call. Trimming removed 9 bases from V and 4 bases from J, with 15 bases in between. The CDR3 totals 13 residues. From germline, CDR1 is LNHDA and CDR2 SQIVND (reference sequence). The CDR3 spells CARNERGIYGYTF. The DNA of the CDR3 is TGTGCCAGAAACGAGCGGGGTATCTATGGCTACACCTTC.

J is TRBJ1-3 and V is TRBV13, with 9 bases fitting TRBD1. Unmatched junction bases numbered 11, after V lost 4 bases and J lost 7 bases. CDR1 is PRHDT and CDR2 is FYEKMQ in the germline V gene (reference sequence). The CDR3 covers 16 residues. The DNA for the CDR3 is TGTGCCAGCAGCTCCGCGGACAGGGGTTGGGGCAACACCATATATTTT. Encoded protein: CASSSADRGWGNTIYF.

This chain links TRBV5-1 with TRBJ2-7; 7 nucleotides agree with TRBD2. Losses at the gene ends were 4 bases for V and 7 bases for J; bases not matched to a gene: 11. The CDR3 totals 14 residues. Germline lookup yields CDR1 SGHRS and CDR2 YFSETQ. CDR3 bases: TGCGCCAGCAGCCCACTAGCGACCCATGGGGAGCAGTACTTC. Protein product: CASSPLATHGEQYF.

The chain is built from TRBV6-1 and TRBJ1-6; TRBD1 is a possible D gene (5 bases). Germline CDR1 is MNHNS and CDR2 is SASEGT. V lost 0 bases to trimming and J lost 9 bases, with 9 bases between them. This CDR3 contains 14 residues. The DNA of the CDR3 is TGTGCCAGCAGTGAAGCGCCAGGGAGTTCACCCCTCCACTTT. It is translated as CASSEAPGSSPLHF.

The CDR3 protein is CASSPFQGMGGYTF. The CDR3 nucleotides read TGTGCCAGCAGCCCCTTCCAGGGTATGGGAGGCTACACCTTC. The chain employs TRBV14 and TRBJ1-2; D possibly corresponds to TRBD1 (5 bases). Germline V gives CDR1 SGHDN, CDR2 FVKESK. V was shortened by 4 bases and J by 8 bases, with 17 bases between the two germline ends. The CDR3 contains 14 residues.

The J gene is TRBJ1-2, the V gene TRBV6-5, with 8 bases matching TRBD1. The CDR3 consists of 15 residues. Trimming removed 6 bases from V and 4 bases from J; junction bases left unmatched: 10. Germline lookup yields CDR1 MNHEY and CDR2 SVGAGI. CDR3 nucleotides: TGTGCCAGCAGACGCGCAGGGGGCAGAACCTATGGCTACACCTTC. Translation: CASRRAGGRTYGYTF.

The chain uses TRBV5-1 and TRBJ1-4, with TRBD1 matching over 9 bases. The CDR3 runs to 17 residues. Germline-derived CDR1 and CDR2 are SGHRS and YFSETQ. Trimming took 4 bases from V and 1 from J; bases not matched to a gene: 8. DNA for the CDR3: TGCGCCAGCAGCATCGACAGGGGGAGTAGAACTAATGAAAAACTGTTTTTT. As protein: CASSIDRGSRTNEKLFF.

The rearrangement joins TRBV5-6 to TRBJ2-2; 8 nucleotides line up with TRBD1. The V segment lost 4 bases and the J segment 7 bases; nucleotides outside the gene matches: 9. The length of the CDR3 is 15 residues. The germline V gene has CDR1 SGHDT and CDR2 YYEEEE. CDR3: CASSPDRGRGGELFF. CDR3 in DNA: TGTGCCAGCAGCCCAGACAGGGGACGGGGCGGGGAGCTGTTTTTT.

This chain links TRBV27 with TRBJ1-1, with 7 positions matching TRBD1. The CDR3 has 17 residues. J was trimmed by 5 bases and V by 4 bases; bases with no gene match: 16. Germline V CDR1 and CDR2: MNHEY, SMNVEV (reference sequence). CDR3 region: CASSSSPGRQGWTEAFF. The DNA of the CDR3 is TGTGCCAGCAGTTCATCGCCGGGTCGACAGGGCTGGACTGAAGCTTTCTTT.

The V and J genes are TRBV6-5 and TRBJ1-2, with 7 nucleotides matching TRBD1. With V trimmed by 5 bases and J by 4 bases, 7 bases remained unmatched. CDR3 length: 14 amino acids. Germline V lookup: CDR1 MNHEY, CDR2 SVGAGI. The CDR3, as DNA: TGTGCCAGCAGTCACCCAGGGGGTGCCTATGGCTACACCTTC. Protein sequence: CASSHPGGAYGYTF.

The chain couples TRBV29-1 to TRBJ2-7; 8 bases fit TRBD1. Trimming cost V 2 bases and J 4 bases; bases outside gene matches: 4. The CDR3 covers 13 residues. Germline CDR1 SQVTM, CDR2 ANQGSEA. The CDR3 DNA reads as TGCAGCGTTGAATTGAGACAGGGGTACGAGCAGTACTTC. Amino acids: CSVELRQGYEQYF.

As to this clone: The germline gene is not matched at one end of the junction; a read error may be the cause. The chain couples TRBV5-6 to TRBJ2-7; possible D gene TRBD1, 6 bases. This CDR3 region has 15 residues. Germline assignment: CDR1 SGHDT and CDR2 YYEEEE. In DNA, the CDR3 is TGTGCCAGCAGTTTGGGGGCGGCCGGGACCTGGGAGCAGTACTTC. This gives the protein CASSLGAAGTWEQYF.

The table lists this clone with a count of one. CDR3 amino acids: CASSQTETYGYTF. The CDR3 DNA reads as TGTGCCAGCTCACAGACGGAAACCTATGGCTACACCTTC. This chain joins TRBV18 and TRBJ1-2; D call uncertain. Germline lookup yields CDR1 KGHSH and CDR2 LQKENI. V lost 4 bases and J 4 bases, leaving 10 bases between the germline ends. The CDR3 runs to 13 residues.